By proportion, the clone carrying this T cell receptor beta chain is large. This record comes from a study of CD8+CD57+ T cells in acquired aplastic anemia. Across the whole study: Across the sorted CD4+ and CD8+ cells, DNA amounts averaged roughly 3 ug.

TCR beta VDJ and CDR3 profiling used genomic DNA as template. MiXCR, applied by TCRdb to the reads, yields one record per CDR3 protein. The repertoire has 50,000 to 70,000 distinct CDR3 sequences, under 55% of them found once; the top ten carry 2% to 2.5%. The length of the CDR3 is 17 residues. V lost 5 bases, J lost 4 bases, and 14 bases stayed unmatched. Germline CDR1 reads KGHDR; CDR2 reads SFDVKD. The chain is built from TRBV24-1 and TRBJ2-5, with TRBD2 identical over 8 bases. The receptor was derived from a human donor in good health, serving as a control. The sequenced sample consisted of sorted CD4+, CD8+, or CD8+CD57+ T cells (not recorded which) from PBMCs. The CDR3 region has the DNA TGTGCCACCAGTGGGACGGATGGCGGGAGGCCGTCAGAGACCCAGTACTTC. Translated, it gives CATSGTDGGRPSETQYF.